The rows below give T cell receptor beta chains drawn from one sample of a study of control samples from healthy donors and cancer patients. The data were produced by immunoSEQ multiplex PCR, yet TCRdb's version contains in-frame clones alone and is incomplete. The sample includes about 120,000 clones, about 91% seen only once; the top ten take 3.4%. Material for sequencing was blood. The receptors stem from a man aged 40-50 years in good health. The CDR3 runs from the conserved cysteine through the conserved F or W. The D gene is left open where the match is weak. Where a row states a size, it is once, few, many or the class of an expanded clone; other rows omit it.

>once|-|TRBJ2-1|TRBV23-1
CASSQSFDWDYSVYNEQFF
TGCGCCAGCAGTCAATCATTCGACTGGGATTATAGCGTCTACAATGAGCAGTTCTTC
>-|TRBD1|TRBJ2-2|TRBV7-6
CASSSGQGHTGELFF
TGTGCCAGCAGCTCCGGACAGGGCCACACCGGGGAGCTGTTTTTT
>-|-|TRBJ1-5|TRBV30
CAWSMEQSQPQHF
TGTGCCTGGAGTATGGAGCAGAGTCAGCCCCAGCATTTT
>-|-|TRBJ1-1|TRBV18
CASSRGVQNTEAFF
TGTGCCAGCTCCCGGGGGGTACAGAACACTGAAGCTTTCTTT
>once|TRBD1|TRBJ1-6|TRBV18
CASSRDRVASPLHF
TGTGCCAGCTCCAGGGACAGGGTAGCGTCACCCCTCCACTTT
>-|-|TRBJ1-3|TRBV5-1
CASSLEGNLSGNTIYF
TGCGCCAGCAGCTTGGAGGGGAACTTATCTGGAAACACCATATATTTT
>-|TRBD1|TRBJ1-3|TRBV5-1
CASSDEQGTGNTIYF
TGCGCCAGCAGCGACGAACAGGGGACTGGAAACACCATATATTTT
>-|-|TRBJ2-2|TRBV27
CASSLLNTGELFF
TGTGCCAGCAGTTTATTGAACACCGGGGAGCTGTTTTTT
>-|TRBD1|TRBJ2-1|TRBV5-5
CASSLGQGPYNEQFF
TGTGCCAGCAGCCTCGGACAGGGGCCCTACAATGAGCAGTTCTTC
>-|TRBD1|TRBJ2-7|TRBV6-4
CATVGQTTYEQYF
TGTGCCACCGTGGGACAGACTACCTACGAGCAGTACTTC
>-|-|TRBJ1-5|TRBV5-3
CARSGGRNNQPQHF
TGTGCCAGAAGCGGAGGACGGAACAATCAGCCCCAGCATTTT
>-|TRBD1|TRBJ2-1|TRBV4-1
CASSRPDRAPYNEQFF
TGCGCCAGCAGCCGGCCCGACAGGGCACCCTACAATGAGCAGTTCTTC
>-|TRBD1|TRBJ1-4|TRBV24-1
CATGTENEKLFF
TGTGCCACAGGGACAGAAAATGAAAAACTGTTTTTT
>-|-|TRBJ2-7|TRBV19
CASSIQPGGWDEQYF
TGTGCCAGTAGTATTCAGCCGGGGGGCTGGGACGAGCAGTACTTC
>-|TRBD1|TRBJ2-5|TRBV10-3
CAISERTGAVFQETQYF
TGTGCCATCAGTGAGAGGACAGGGGCCGTTTTCCAAGAGACCCAGTACTTC
>-|-|TRBJ1-6|TRBV27
CASSLGLRGESPLHF
TGTGCCAGCAGTTTAGGTCTCAGGGGAGAGTCACCCCTCCACTTT
>once|-|TRBJ2-3|TRBV18
CASSPYLGAADTQYF
TGTGCCAGCTCACCATATCTGGGGGCGGCAGATACGCAGTATTTT
>-|TRBD1|TRBJ2-2|TRBV5-1
CASIEGAFSPGELFF
TGCGCCAGCATTGAGGGGGCCTTTTCTCCCGGGGAGCTGTTTTTT
>once|-|TRBJ1-2|TRBV5-5
CASSPRVGGANYGYTF
TGTGCCAGCAGCCCCCGGGTAGGCGGAGCTAACTATGGCTACACCTTC
>-|-|TRBJ2-7|TRBV9
CASSPTEGVGEQYF
TGTGCCAGCAGCCCGACCGAGGGCGTTGGCGAGCAGTACTTC
>-|-|TRBJ2-1|TRBV29-1
CSVAQGRLSYNEQFF
TGCAGCGTAGCCCAGGGGAGGTTATCCTACAATGAGCAGTTCTTC
>-|-|TRBJ1-6|TRBV30
CAWSVGGASTTPLHF
TGTGCCTGGAGTGTGGGAGGGGCCTCGACGACACCCCTCCACTTT
>-|-|TRBJ1-3|TRBV18
CASSPAGNGNTIYF
TGTGCCAGCTCACCGGCGGGGAACGGAAACACCATATATTTT
>once|-|TRBJ2-7|TRBV18
CASSPGLGYEQYF
TGTGCCAGCTCACCAGGGTTGGGCTACGAGCAGTACTTC
>-|-|TRBJ1-5|TRBV15
CATSRRGQPQHF
TGTGCCACCAGCAGACGGGGGCAGCCCCAGCATTTT
>-|-|TRBJ1-1|TRBV9
CASSVWTNTEAFF
TGTGCCAGCAGCGTATGGACGAACACTGAAGCTTTCTTT
>-|-|TRBJ1-5|TRBV5-1
CASSLRRFHSNQPQHF
TGCGCCAGCAGCTTGAGGAGGTTCCATAGCAATCAGCCCCAGCATTTT
>-|TRBD1|TRBJ2-4|TRBV6-1
CASSEAGTGAILAKNIQYF
TGTGCCAGCAGTGAAGCAGGGACAGGGGCAATTCTAGCCAAAAACATTCAGTACTTC
>-|TRBD1|TRBJ1-6|TRBV6-5
CASWSAGTGASPLHF
TGTGCCAGTTGGTCAGCGGGGACAGGGGCTTCACCCCTCCACTTT
>-|TRBD1|TRBJ2-6|TRBV24-1
CATSGDRGSTGANVLTF
TGTGCCACCAGCGGGGACAGGGGATCTACTGGGGCCAACGTCCTGACTTTC
>-|-|TRBJ2-7|TRBV5-4
CASSLGSPGYPYEQYF
TGTGCCAGCAGCTTGGGGTCCCCAGGGTATCCCTACGAGCAGTACTTC
>-|-|TRBJ1-5|TRBV30
CAWSVRSNQPQHF
TGTGCCTGGAGTGTACGTAGCAATCAGCCCCAGCATTTT
>-|-|TRBJ1-3|TRBV6-4
CASNGVGNTIYF
TGTGCCAGCAACGGGGTAGGAAACACCATATATTTT
>-|-|TRBJ1-3|TRBV5-1
CASSLGGPRNTIYF
TGCGCCAGCAGCTTGGGGGGTCCTCGAAACACCATATATTTT
>-|-|TRBJ2-7|TRBV29-1
CSVVSGAEQYF
TGCAGCGTTGTATCGGGGGCCGAGCAGTACTTC
>-|-|TRBJ2-1|TRBV12-3/TRBV12-4
CASSFTSSEQFF
TGTGCCAGCAGTTTTACTAGCAGTGAGCAGTTCTTC
>-|-|TRBJ1-5|TRBV18
CASRNGGGNQPQHF
TGTGCCAGCAGGAATGGGGGGGGCAATCAGCCCCAGCATTTT
>-|TRBD2|TRBJ2-5|TRBV30
CACHGLALGETQYF
TGTGCCTGCCATGGACTAGCCTTGGGGGAGACCCAGTACTTC
>-|-|TRBJ2-7|TRBV7-8
CASSLGSYEQYF
TGTGCCAGCAGCCTGGGTAGCTACGAGCAGTACTTC
>-|-|TRBJ2-7|TRBV6-6
CASSPDRYEQYF
TGTGCCAGCAGTCCAGACCGGTACGAGCAGTACTTC
>-|TRBD2|TRBJ2-1|TRBV24-1
CATSDLRGDEQFF
TGTGCCACCAGTGATTTGCGGGGGGATGAGCAGTTCTTC
>-|TRBD1|TRBJ1-2|TRBV30
CAWEKIPGTGPYGYTF
TGTGCCTGGGAAAAGATTCCCGGGACAGGGCCCTATGGCTACACCTTC